Each of the 7 T cell receptor beta chains below was sequenced from the same sample in a study of T cell repertoires in cytomegalovirus infection. MiXCR, run by TCRdb on the reads, gives a single entry per CDR3 protein. Counted here are about 460,000 distinct CDR3 sequences, around 10% occurring once; the ten biggest clones make up approximately 10%. The source material was PBMCs. These TCRs come from a human donor in good health (CMV status not recorded). Some clones in this sample may be carry-over from other donors' samples.

The rearrangement uses TRBV6-1 and TRBJ1-3, with TRBD1 as a possible D gene (6 bases). The CDR3 has 15 amino acids. Germline CDR1 is MNHNS and CDR2 is SASEGT. Trimming shortened V by 5 bases and J by 0 bases, and 11 bases separated the two germline ends. The CDR3 is CASSKGGVSGNTIYF. The DNA of the CDR3 is TGTGCCAGCAGTAAGGGGGGAGTCTCTGGAAACACCATATATTTT.

The table lists this clonotype with a few counts. This chain joins TRBV12-3 or TRBV12-4 and TRBJ2-6; D call uncertain. The V end was cut by 6 bases, the J end by 0 bases, with 12 bases between. This CDR3 comprises 16 residues. The CDR3, as DNA: TGTGCCAGCAGCATTAAACCAGGCTCTGGGGCCAACGTCCTGACTTTC. This sequence encodes CASSIKPGSGANVLTF.

This clonotype has at least ten counts. J is TRBJ2-2 and V is TRBV11-2; D may be TRBD1 (6 bases). The CDR3 consists of 16 residues. Trimming shortened V by 5 bases and J by 1 base, and 14 bases separated the two germline ends. Germline V gene data show CDR1 as SGHAT and CDR2 as FQNNGV. In DNA form, the CDR3 reads TGTGCCAGCAGCCGCCAAACAGGGATGAACACCGGGGAGCTGTTTTTT. Amino acid sequence: CASSRQTGMNTGELFF.

There are many counts of this clonotype. The genes are TRBV25-1 and TRBJ2-7; D gene unclear. This CDR3 has 13 amino acids. From germline, CDR1 is MGHDK and CDR2 SYGVNS. V was pared by 7 bases and J by 3 bases, with 13 bases between. CDR3 nucleotides: TGTGCCAGCATGGGATCAAACAACTACGAGCAGTACTTC. Translation: CASMGSNNYEQYF.

With regard to this clonotype: Given a much more abundant clone one base away, this may be a read error. The final CDR3 position lacks the conserved phenylalanine or tryptophan, pointing to a likely read error. The V call is TRBV4-1, the J call TRBJ2-7; TRBD2 matches at 8 bases. This CDR3 is built from 14 residues. Per germline, CDR1 MGHRA and CDR2 YSYEKL. Unmatched junction bases numbered 3, after V lost 5 bases and J lost 0 bases. CDR3: CASSTTSASYEQYY. The CDR3 bases are TGCGCCAGCAGCACGACTAGCGCCTCCTACGAGCAGTACTAC.

This clonotype was counted only a few times. The chain uses TRBV5-5 and TRBJ1-5; maybe TRBD1 (5 bases). Germline V lookup: CDR1 SGHKS, CDR2 YYEKEE (reference sequence). V was pared by 4 bases and J by 5 bases, with 22 bases between. This CDR3 spans 17 amino acids. In DNA form, the CDR3 reads TGTGCCAGCAGCAAGACAGTACGAGTGAGTGTCTATCAGCCCCAGCATTTT. This codes for CASSKTVRVSVYQPQHF.

Ten or more counts support this clonotype. This chain connects TRBV20-1 to TRBJ2-2; D tentatively fits TRBD1 or TRBD2 (6 bases each). Trimming removed 5 bases from V and 3 bases from J, with 22 bases in between. The CDR3 runs 17 residues. Germline CDR1 DFQATT, CDR2 SNEGSKA (reference sequence). CDR3 bases: TGCAGTGCTCTTACTCCGACTGGGGGCGGGGACACCGGGGAGCTGTTTTTT. This encodes CSALTPTGGGDTGELFF.